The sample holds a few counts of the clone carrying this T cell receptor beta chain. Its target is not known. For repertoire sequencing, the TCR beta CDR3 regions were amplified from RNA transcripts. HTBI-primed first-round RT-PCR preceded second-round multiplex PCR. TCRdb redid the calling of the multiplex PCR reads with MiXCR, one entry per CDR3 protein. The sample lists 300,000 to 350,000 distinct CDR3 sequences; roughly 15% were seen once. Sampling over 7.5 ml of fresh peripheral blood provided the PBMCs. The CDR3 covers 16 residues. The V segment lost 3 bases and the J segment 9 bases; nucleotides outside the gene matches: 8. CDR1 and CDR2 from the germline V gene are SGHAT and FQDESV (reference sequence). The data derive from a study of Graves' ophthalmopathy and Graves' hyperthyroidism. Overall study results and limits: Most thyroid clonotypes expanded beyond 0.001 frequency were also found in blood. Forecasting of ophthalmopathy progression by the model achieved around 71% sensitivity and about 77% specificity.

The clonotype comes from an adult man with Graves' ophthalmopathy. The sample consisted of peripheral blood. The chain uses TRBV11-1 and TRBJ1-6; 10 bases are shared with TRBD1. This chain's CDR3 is CASSLSGTGVFSPLHF. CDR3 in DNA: TGTGCCAGCAGCTTGTCCGGGACAGGGGTATTTTCACCCCTCCACTTT. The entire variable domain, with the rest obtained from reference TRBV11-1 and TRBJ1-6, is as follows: EAEVAQSPRYKITEKSQAVAFWCDPISGHATLYWYRQILGQGPELLVQFQDESVVDDSQLPKDRFSAERLKGVDSTLKIQPAELGDSAMYLCASSLSGTGVFSPLHFGNGTRLTVT.